Listed below are T cell receptor beta chains from one sample, sequenced in a study of PD-1 blockade in classical Hodgkin lymphoma. The method was immunoSEQ multiplex PCR; TCRdb's version includes in-frame clones alone and lacks a portion of them. Among 25,000 to 35,000 clones listed, 60% to 80% were seen once. Sequencing was performed on peripheral blood mononuclear cells (PBMCs), taken before the second cycle of nivolumab. Every receptor here comes from a human donor with classical Hodgkin lymphoma. Both conserved end residues are part of each CDR3. A D gene is named only where the DNA matches it firmly. Where a row states a size, it is once, few, many or the class of an expanded clone; other rows omit it.

clone_size	d_call	j_call	v_call	cdr3_aa	cdr3_nt
NA	NA	TRBJ1-1	TRBV11-1	CASSLNRVPLGTEAFF	TGTGCCAGCAGCTTAAACAGGGTCCCACTTGGCACTGAAGCTTTCTTT
NA	TRBD2	TRBJ2-3	TRBV10-3	CAISDAGGHGDTQYF	TGTGCCATCAGTGACGCGGGGGGCCATGGAGATACGCAGTATTTT
NA	NA	TRBJ2-2	TRBV7-2	CASSSTGLDTGELFF	TGTGCCAGCAGCTCAACAGGGCTCGACACCGGGGAGCTGTTTTTT
NA	NA	TRBJ1-2	TRBV19	CASSTPERTVVRYTF	TGTGCCAGCTCGACACCCGAGCGGACGGTCGTCCGCTACACCTTC
NA	NA	TRBJ2-7	TRBV11-2	CASSQSGGLGLGEQYF	TGTGCCAGCAGCCAATCAGGAGGACTGGGATTAGGAGAGCAGTACTTC
NA	NA	TRBJ2-6	TRBV6-6	CASSYLSGANVLTF	TGTGCCAGCAGTTATCTCTCTGGGGCCAACGTCCTGACTTTC
NA	NA	TRBJ1-1	TRBV13	CASSLEQGNTEAFF	TGTGCCAGCAGCTTAGAACAGGGGAACACTGAAGCTTTCTTT
few	TRBD1	TRBJ1-3	TRBV14	CASSQGTGPSSGNTIYF	TGTGCCAGCAGCCAAGGGACAGGTCCGAGCTCTGGAAACACCATATATTTT
NA	NA	TRBJ2-7	TRBV10-1	CASSSGPSSYEQYF	TGCGCCAGCAGTTCTGGGCCCAGCTCCTACGAGCAGTACTTC
NA	NA	TRBJ2-3	TRBV4-3	CASSHLPRSVDTQYF	TGCGCCAGCAGCCACCTCCCCAGGTCCGTTGATACGCAGTATTTT
NA	NA	TRBJ1-5	TRBV28	CASSFLLLGGLQEPQHF	TGTGCCAGCAGTTTCCTTCTCCTGGGGGGACTTCAGGAGCCCCAGCATTTT
few	NA	TRBJ2-6	TRBV6-5	CASGANGANVLTF	TGTGCCAGCGGCGCGAATGGGGCCAACGTCCTGACTTTC
NA	NA	TRBJ2-3	TRBV13	CASSLGWTQDTQYF	TGTGCCAGCAGCTTAGGGTGGACTCAGGATACGCAGTATTTT
NA	NA	TRBJ2-7	TRBV6-1	CASSYYEQYF	TGTGCCAGCAGTTACTACGAGCAGTACTTC
medium-sized	NA	TRBJ2-2	TRBV6-5	CASTQLSYTGELFF	TGTGCCAGCACCCAGCTCTCATACACCGGGGAGCTGTTTTTT
NA	TRBD1	TRBJ2-2	TRBV19	CASGSQGGLNTGELFF	TGTGCCAGCGGGTCGCAAGGGGGCTTGAACACCGGGGAGCTGTTTTTT
NA	NA	TRBJ2-7	TRBV28	CASSYYNLGVGREQYF	TGTGCCAGCAGTTACTATAATTTGGGTGTCGGTCGCGAGCAGTACTTC
NA	NA	TRBJ1-6	TRBV2	CASSESGQGSFPLHF	TGTGCCAGCAGTGAATCGGGGCAGGGGAGCTTTCCCCTCCACTTT
NA	TRBD2	TRBJ2-3	TRBV11-1	CASSLVRGADTQYF	TGTGCCAGCAGCTTAGTCCGGGGGGCAGATACGCAGTATTTT
NA	TRBD2	TRBJ2-5	TRBV28	CASRVGGGAVTQYF	TGTGCCAGCAGGGTAGGCGGGGGGGCTGTGACCCAGTACTTC
once	TRBD2	TRBJ2-7	TRBV6-6	CASSYDGRANEQYF	TGTGCCAGCAGTTATGACGGGAGGGCCAACGAGCAGTACTTC
NA	NA	TRBJ2-7	TRBV28	CASSLGVQTAYEQYF	TGTGCCAGCAGTTTGGGGGTACAGACGGCCTACGAGCAGTACTTC
NA	TRBD1	TRBJ1-1	TRBV4-1	CASSKPDRGAEAFF	TGCGCCAGCAGCAAACCGGACAGGGGAGCTGAAGCTTTCTTT
NA	TRBD2	TRBJ2-2	TRBV13	CASSSRGANTGELFF	TGTGCCAGCAGCTCCCGGGGGGCGAACACCGGGGAGCTGTTTTTT
NA	TRBD1	TRBJ1-4	TRBV4-2	CASSPESRGQGVNEKLFF	TGTGCCAGCAGCCCGGAGAGCCGGGGACAGGGGGTGAATGAAAAACTGTTTTTT
NA	TRBD2	TRBJ2-1	TRBV9	CASSVPLAGGPLEQFF	TGTGCCAGCAGCGTCCCTCTAGCGGGAGGGCCTCTTGAGCAGTTCTTC
NA	NA	TRBJ1-5	TRBV15	CATSRDGTRNQPQHF	TGTGCCACCAGCAGAGACGGGACCCGGAATCAGCCCCAGCATTTT
NA	NA	TRBJ2-1	TRBV11-3	CASSHVENEQFF	TGTGCCAGCAGCCACGTGGAGAATGAGCAGTTCTTC
NA	NA	TRBJ1-2	TRBV28	CASSLTSNYGYTF	TGTGCCAGCAGTTTAACCAGTAACTATGGCTACACCTTC
NA	NA	TRBJ2-7	TRBV27	CASRVDTGYEQYF	TGTGCCAGCAGGGTAGACACCGGGTACGAGCAGTACTTC
NA	NA	TRBJ1-1	TRBV6-5	CASSYSAGSLAGAFF	TGTGCCAGCAGTTACTCGGCAGGGTCCCTCGCTGGAGCTTTCTTT
NA	TRBD1	TRBJ1-5	TRBV18	CASSQRTGSLNQPQHF	TGTGCCAGCTCACAGAGGACAGGGAGTCTCAATCAGCCCCAGCATTTT
NA	NA	TRBJ1-1	TRBV14	CASSQVYGVNTEAFF	TGTGCCAGCAGCCAAGTGTATGGGGTGAACACTGAAGCTTTCTTT
NA	NA	TRBJ2-1	TRBV7-2	CASSFLGGGSYNEQFF	TGTGCCAGCAGCTTCCTAGGGGGGGGCTCCTACAATGAGCAGTTCTTC
NA	NA	TRBJ1-5	TRBV6-1	CASRDLGPTQHF	TGTGCCAGCAGGGACCTCGGCCCGACCCAGCATTTT
NA	NA	TRBJ2-3	TRBV29-1	CSVGADADTQYF	TGCAGCGTTGGGGCTGACGCAGATACGCAGTATTTT
few	NA	TRBJ1-4	TRBV28	CASSPPSDGWEKLFF	TGTGCCAGCAGTCCACCGTCGGACGGTTGGGAAAAACTGTTTTTT
NA	NA	TRBJ2-7	TRBV28	CASSLGVGGSRSYEQYF	TGTGCCAGCAGTTTAGGCGTCGGGGGTTCCCGCTCCTACGAGCAGTACTTC
NA	NA	TRBJ1-6	TRBV6-5	CASSYSTRNNSPLHF	TGTGCCAGCAGTTACTCAACTCGAAATAATTCACCCCTCCACTTT
few	NA	TRBJ1-1	TRBV5-1	CASSSEILNTEAFF	TGCGCCAGCAGCTCGGAGATTCTGAACACTGAAGCTTTCTTT
few	NA	TRBJ2-7	TRBV7-9	CASSSGRDEQYF	TGTGCCAGCAGCTCGGGACGGGACGAGCAGTACTTC
NA	NA	TRBJ1-1	TRBV5-1	CASRPQSGGERNTEAFF	TGCGCCAGCAGGCCCCAGTCCGGAGGGGAGAGGAACACTGAAGCTTTCTTT
NA	NA	TRBJ2-5	TRBV6-5	CASSYSTGQKETQYF	TGTGCCAGCAGTTACTCGACTGGCCAGAAAGAGACCCAGTACTTC
NA	TRBD2	TRBJ2-3	TRBV6-5	CASSTTSGGASTQYF	TGTGCCAGCAGTACAACTAGCGGGGGGGCCAGTACGCAGTATTTT
NA	NA	TRBJ2-6	TRBV28	CASRVISSGANVLTF	TGTGCCAGCAGGGTGATTAGCTCTGGGGCCAACGTCCTGACTTTC
NA	NA	TRBJ2-3	TRBV10-3	CAISPDKHLTTDTQYF	TGTGCCATCAGCCCCGACAAGCACCTAACCACAGATACGCAGTATTTT
once	TRBD2	TRBJ2-2	TRBV7-9	CASSLGDGLAGDTGELFF	TGTGCCAGCAGCTTAGGCGACGGACTAGCGGGAGACACCGGGGAGCTGTTTTTT
few	NA	TRBJ1-2	TRBV4-2	CASSRENYGYTF	TGTGCCAGCAGCCGAGAGAACTATGGCTACACCTTC
once	NA	TRBJ2-3	TRBV29-1	CSVKVGSMDTQYF	TGCAGCGTTAAGGTTGGCTCAATGGATACGCAGTATTTT
NA	TRBD2	TRBJ2-1	TRBV5-1	CASSLAAAGGIFSYNEQFF	TGCGCCAGCAGCTTGGCCGCAGCGGGGGGAATCTTCTCCTACAATGAGCAGTTCTTC
NA	NA	TRBJ2-5	TRBV28	CASSLSFSRETQYF	TGTGCCAGCAGTTTATCGTTTTCCCGGGAGACCCAGTACTTC
NA	NA	TRBJ2-1	TRBV5-6	CASSLASYNEQFF	TGTGCCAGCAGCTTAGCCAGCTACAATGAGCAGTTCTTC
NA	TRBD1	TRBJ1-1	TRBV29-1	CSVGTGTAGTEAFF	TGCAGCGTGGGAACCGGGACAGCCGGCACTGAAGCTTTCTTT
NA	TRBD2	TRBJ2-3	TRBV19	CASSITKRENTDTQYF	TGTGCCAGTAGTATAACCAAGCGGGAAAACACAGATACGCAGTATTTT